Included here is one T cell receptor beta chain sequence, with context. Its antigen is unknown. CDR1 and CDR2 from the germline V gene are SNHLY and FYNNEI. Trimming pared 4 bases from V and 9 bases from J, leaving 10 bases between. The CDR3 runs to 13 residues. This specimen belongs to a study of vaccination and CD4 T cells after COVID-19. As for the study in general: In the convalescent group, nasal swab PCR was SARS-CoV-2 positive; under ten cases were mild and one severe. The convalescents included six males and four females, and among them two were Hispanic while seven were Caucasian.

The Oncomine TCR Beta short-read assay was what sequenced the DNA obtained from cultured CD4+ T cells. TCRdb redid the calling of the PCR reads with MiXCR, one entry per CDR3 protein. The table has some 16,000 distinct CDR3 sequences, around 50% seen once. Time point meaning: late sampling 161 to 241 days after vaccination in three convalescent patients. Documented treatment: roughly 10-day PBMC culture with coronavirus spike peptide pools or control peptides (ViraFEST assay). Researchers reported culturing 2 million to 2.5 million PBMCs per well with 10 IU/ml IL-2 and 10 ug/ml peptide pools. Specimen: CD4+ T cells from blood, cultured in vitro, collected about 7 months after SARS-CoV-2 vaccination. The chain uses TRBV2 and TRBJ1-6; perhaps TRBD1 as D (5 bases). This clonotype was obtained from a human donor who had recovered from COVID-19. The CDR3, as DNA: TGTGCCAGCAGTGGAGTTGGGGGTTCACCCCTCCACTTT. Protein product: CASSGVGGSPLHF.